One sample yielded the 24 T cell receptor beta chains listed below, sequenced in a study of T-cell memory formation after mild COVID-19. TCRdb re-analysed the 5' RACE reads in MiXCR, keeping a single row per CDR3 protein. In the table there are about 160,000 distinct CDR3 sequences, about 28% of which are singletons. Sequenced input: PBMCs or a T cell subset sorted from them (not recorded which). The receptors derive from an adult woman who had mild COVID-19 (a few samples of this study predate the infection). Cell type and time point are not known.

The CDR3 coding sequence is TGCGCCAGCAGCTTAGTAGCAGCCGTGGACACAGATACGCAGTATTTT. It encodes CASSLVAAVDTDTQYF. The rearrangement links TRBV5-1 to TRBJ2-3; D is unclear. This CDR3 comprises 16 residues. The germline CDR1 and CDR2 sequences are SGHRS and YFSETQ. V was shortened by 2 bases and J by 2 bases, with 15 bases between the two germline ends.

This clonotype has a handful of counts. V is TRBV11-2 and J is TRBJ2-5; TRBD2 aligns across 10 bases. Germline CDR1 is SGHAT and CDR2 is FQNNGV. This CDR3 spans 12 amino acids. V gave up 8 bases and J gave up 9 bases; unmatched junction bases: 6. The CDR3 DNA is TGTGCCAGCGGGACTAGCGCCGAGGCCCAGTACTTC. Protein product: CASGTSAEAQYF.

The V gene is TRBV6-2 or TRBV6-3, the J gene TRBJ2-5, with D possibly being TRBD1 or TRBD2 (5 bases each). The ends were cut back, 10 bases at V and 3 bases at J, with 15 bases in the middle. The CDR3 extends over 13 amino acids. Per germline, CDR1 MNHEY and CDR2 SVGEGT. CDR3 bases: TGTGCCACCGGGGTGAAGACAGAAGAGACCCAGTACTTC. Translated, it gives CATGVKTEETQYF.

This clonotype was recorded a few times. V gene TRBV3-1 combines with J gene TRBJ2-1; either TRBD1 or TRBD2 may fit D (5 bases each). CDR1 and CDR2 (germline): LGHDT, YNNKEL (reference sequence). This CDR3 is 16 amino acids long. V lost 0 bases to trimming and J lost 6 bases, with 15 bases between them. This chain's CDR3 is CASSQDGTTSSNEQFF. CDR3 nucleotide sequence: TGTGCCAGCAGCCAAGACGGGACGACCAGCAGCAATGAGCAGTTCTTC.

This clonotype occurred many times. The CDR3 DNA reads as TGTGCCAGCAGCTTCCCGACTAGCGGATTCGATACGCAGTATTTT. Encoded protein: CASSFPTSGFDTQYF. The V gene is TRBV7-9, the J gene TRBJ2-3; 9 bases agree with TRBD2. Germline CDR1 SEHNR, CDR2 FQNEAQ (reference sequence). V dropped 3 bases and J dropped 6; count of bases not matched to a gene: 7. CDR3 length: 15 residues.

This clonotype was counted a few times. The V call is TRBV12-3 or TRBV12-4, the J call TRBJ1-1, with a possible D match to TRBD1 (6 bases). The CDR3 is made up of 12 amino acids. V was cut by 5 bases and J by 8 bases, with 12 bases left in between. CDR3 protein: CASSHTGSEAFF. CDR3 sequence (DNA): TGTGCCAGCAGTCATACAGGGTCCGAAGCTTTCTTT.

The rearrangement uses TRBV5-1 and TRBJ2-5, with 9 bases aligning to TRBD2. The CDR3 spans 16 residues. The ends lost 2 bases at V and 4 bases at J; junction bases unmatched: 9. Germline V gene data show CDR1 as SGHRS and CDR2 as YFSETQ. The CDR3 region has the DNA TGCGCCAGCAGCTTTAATAGCGGGGGAATCTCAGAGACCCAGTACTTC. This sequence encodes CASSFNSGGISETQYF.

The chain uses TRBV20-1 and TRBJ1-3; no clear D gene. The CDR3 loop spans 13 amino acids. Germline CDR1 DFQATT, CDR2 SNEGSKA (reference sequence). Trimming left V 3 bases short and J 2 bases short, with 8 bases between. This CDR3 reads CSASPAAGNTIYF. CDR3 sequence (DNA): TGCAGTGCTAGTCCCGCAGCTGGAAACACCATATATTTT.

The chain carries TRBV2 and TRBJ1-5; D is uncertain. Trimming took off 8 bases at V and 0 bases at J, with 11 bases between the two ends. Germline-derived CDR1 and CDR2 are SNHLY and FYNNEI. The CDR3 covers 14 residues. The chain's CDR3 is CASARLNSNQPQHF. For the CDR3, the DNA is TGTGCCAGCGCCAGACTGAATAGCAATCAGCCCCAGCATTTT.

This clonotype was counted ten times or more. The V gene is TRBV3-1, the J gene TRBJ2-3; possibly TRBD2 for D (5 bases). CDR1 is LGHDT and CDR2 is YNNKEL in the germline V gene (reference sequence). CDR3 length equals 13 residues. V was shortened by 2 bases and J by 9 bases, with 12 bases between the two germline ends. CDR3 region: CASSQIRSGTQYF. As DNA, the CDR3 is TGTGCCAGCAGCCAAATACGGTCGGGGACGCAGTATTTT.

This clonotype was seen ten or more times. V usage is TRBV27 and J usage is TRBJ2-1; D is unresolved. V shed 10 bases and J shed 8 bases, with 15 bases lying between them. Germline V gene data show CDR1 as MNHEY and CDR2 as SMNVEV (reference sequence). The CDR3 contains 12 residues. This CDR3 reads CAINRIGHEQFF. Written as DNA, the CDR3 is TGTGCCATCAACCGAATCGGGCATGAGCAGTTCTTC.

The chain carries TRBV7-8 and TRBJ1-5; D gene unclear. The CDR3 spans 14 residues. Germline-derived CDR1 and CDR2 are SGHVS and FQNEAQ. Trimming pared 5 bases from V and 0 bases from J, leaving 8 bases between. CDR3 loop: CASSQRDSNQPQHF. For the CDR3, the DNA is TGTGCCAGCAGCCAAAGAGATAGCAATCAGCCCCAGCATTTT.

This clonotype was observed a few times. This rearrangement joins TRBV30 to TRBJ1-1, with 8 bases that match TRBD1. The junction had 9 bases not matched to a gene; V was cut back by 5 bases and J by 1 base. This CDR3 contains 15 residues. Germline V CDR1 and CDR2: GTSNPN, SVGIG (reference sequence). The CDR3 DNA reads TGTGCCTGGGAACCAGGGGGCTCTAGGAACACTGAAGCTTTCTTT. Encoded protein: CAWEPGGSRNTEAFF.

The V call is TRBV12-3 or TRBV12-4, the J call TRBJ1-5; D unclear. This CDR3 has 12 amino acids. With 6 bases removed from V and 4 bases from J, the gap between germline ends came to 7 bases. CDR3 nucleotides: TGTGCCAGCAGCTCTCAGAATCAGCCCCAGCATTTT. The encoded protein is CASSSQNQPQHF.

This chain joins TRBV2 and TRBJ1-1; D call uncertain. This CDR3 is built from 13 residues. Looked up from germline, CDR1 is SNHLY and CDR2 is FYNNEI. Between the trimmed V and J ends, which lost 6 bases and 10 bases, there was a span of 18 bases. The CDR3, as DNA: TGTGCCAGCAGCGAGATGTCTCTATTTTCAGCTTTCTTT. Translation: CASSEMSLFSAFF.

The chain combines TRBV20-1 with TRBJ2-7; 9 bases are a match to TRBD1. Per germline, CDR1 DFQATT and CDR2 SNEGSKA (reference sequence). J was trimmed by 5 bases and V by 5 bases; bases with no gene match: 10. CDR3 length equals 14 residues. DNA of the CDR3: TGCAGTGCTTTCCCCGGGACAGGGTACAACGAGCAGTACTTC. This sequence encodes CSAFPGTGYNEQYF.

This clonotype was seen a handful of times. The rearrangement joins TRBV7-9 to TRBJ2-1; 7 nucleotides match TRBD1. The germline V gene encodes CDR1 SEHNR and CDR2 FQNEAQ (reference sequence). Trimming took 7 bases from V and 4 from J; bases not matched to a gene: 19. The CDR3 has 18 amino acids. The CDR3 here is CASIFSRGSPGGYNEQFF. CDR3 bases: TGTGCCAGCATCTTCTCCCGAGGTAGCCCAGGGGGTTACAATGAGCAGTTCTTC.

This clonotype was seen more than once but under ten times. V is TRBV27 and J is TRBJ2-5; the D is unclear. The length of the CDR3 is 15 residues. Germline CDR1 MNHEY, CDR2 SMNVEV (reference sequence). Trimming pared 9 bases from V and 5 bases from J, leaving 22 bases between. Here the CDR3 DNA reads TGTGCCAGTGAATCCCTGGGATTGGGTTCGGAGACCCAGTACTTC. Translated, it gives CASESLGLGSETQYF.

The V call is TRBV5-4, the J call TRBJ1-1, with D perhaps matching TRBD1 (6 bases). The CDR3 runs to 13 residues. Trimming stripped 5 bases from V and 1 base from J, with 9 bases between. Germline CDR1 and CDR2: SGHNT and YYREEE (reference sequence). The chain's CDR3 is CASRMTGNTEAFF. The CDR3 DNA sequence: TGTGCCAGCAGAATGACAGGGAACACTGAAGCTTTCTTT.

This clonotype was seen only a few times. V and J are TRBV6-4 and TRBJ2-2, with D unresolved. The CDR3 is 13 residues long. Germline V gene sequence: CDR1 MRHNA, CDR2 SNTAGT. V was cut by 4 bases and J by 1 base, with 4 bases left in between. In DNA form, the CDR3 reads TGTGCCAGCAGTGCCATGAACACCGGGGAGCTGTTTTTT. The encoded protein is CASSAMNTGELFF.

This clonotype was observed a few times. The J gene is TRBJ2-2, the V gene TRBV23-1; no firm D call. TRBV23-1 carries the ORF label, with uncertain function. CDR3 length: 10 residues. Between the trimmed V and J ends, which lost 7 bases and 7 bases, there was a span of 4 bases. The CDR3 is CASNYGELFF. Written as DNA, the CDR3 is TGCGCCAGCAACTACGGGGAGCTGTTTTTT.

This clonotype showed up just a few times. The chain couples TRBV10-3 to TRBJ2-7; unclear D gene. Germline-derived CDR1 and CDR2 are ENHRY and SYGVKD. The CDR3 totals 13 residues. Trimming stripped 4 bases from V and 1 base from J, with 8 bases between. The DNA for the CDR3 is TGTGCCATCAGTGGGGTCGGGTCCTACGAGCAGTACTTC. It specifies CAISGVGSYEQYF.

The CDR3 DNA reads as TGTGCCAGCAGCTTAGTTTTGGCAGGGGGCTTTGGCACTGAAGCTTTCTTT. Protein product: CASSLVLAGGFGTEAFF. This chain joins TRBV7-2 and TRBJ1-1; TRBD1 aligns across 8 bases. With V trimmed by 1 base and J by 4 bases, 11 bases remained unmatched. The CDR3 extends over 17 amino acids. Looked up from germline, CDR1 is SGHTA and CDR2 is FQGNSA.

A few counts support this clonotype. This chain joins TRBV4-3 and TRBJ2-2; the D gene could be TRBD1 or TRBD2 (5 bases each). Trimming took off 4 bases at V and 9 bases at J, with 12 bases between the two ends. The germline gives CDR1 LGHNA, CDR2 YSLEER. This CDR3 has 13 amino acids. The DNA of the CDR3 is TGCGCCAGCAGCCCGGGGACGGCGCGGGAGCTGTTTTTT. Protein product: CASSPGTARELFF.